These 2 T cell receptor beta chains came from one sample sequenced in a study of CD8+CD57+ T cells in acquired aplastic anemia. CD8+CD57+ cell expansion, shown by flow cytometry, had occurred in the patients selected for sequencing. Investigators profiled TCR beta VDJ and CDR3 from genomic DNA template. TCRdb reprocessed the reads via MiXCR and lists one record per CDR3 protein. The sample lists some 160,000 distinct CDR3 sequences; roughly 48% were seen once. Sequenced sample: sorted CD4+, CD8+, or CD8+CD57+ T cells (not recorded which) from PBMCs. These receptor sequences come from a human donor with aplastic anemia.

The rearrangement links TRBV7-3 to TRBJ1-2; 8 bases line up with TRBD1. The ends lost 2 bases at V and 3 bases at J; junction bases unmatched: 5. Germline-derived CDR1 and CDR2 are SGHTA and FQGTGA. The CDR3 length is 15 residues. The CDR3 bases are TGTGCCAGCAGCTTACGGGACAGGCCTTACTATGGCTACACCTTC. Its translation: CASSLRDRPYYGYTF. The complete variable domain, with remaining parts taken from reference TRBV7-3 and TRBJ1-2, reads GAGVSQTPSNKVTEKGKYVELRCDPISGHTALYWYRQSLGQGPEFLIYFQGTGAADDSGLPNDRFFAVRPEGSVSTLKIQRTERGDSAVYLCASSLRDRPYYGYTFGSGTRLTVV.

This clonotype was recorded many times. This chain joins TRBV12-3 or TRBV12-4 and TRBJ2-5; D unresolved. V was clipped by 4 bases and J by 5 bases, with 5 bases between them. The CDR3 sequence is 11 residues long. CDR3 coding DNA: TGTGCCAGCAGTTATCGGGAGACCCAGTACTTC. This gives the protein CASSYRETQYF.